A single TCR beta chain is shown here with its context. The sample originates from a study of CD8 T cells in Susac syndrome. TEMRA cells were enriched by FACS, and CD4+ and CD8+ T cells were negatively isolated. Random hexamers were used to reverse transcribe the RNA input (roughly 0.5 to 1 ug). Amplification of TCR beta CDR3 was carried out by immunoSEQ multiplex PCR, which covered 54 Vbeta and 13 Jbeta segments. Using its own MiXCR run on the immunoSEQ multiplex PCR reads, TCRdb lists one record per CDR3 protein. The profile covers about 190,000 distinct CDR3 sequences, with 85% to 95% appearing a single time and about 0.094% taken by the ten largest. V lost 0 bases and J lost 4; bases outside the gene matches: 7. The CDR3 spans 16 residues. Germline CDR1 is MNHEY and CDR2 is SVGAGI.

The sample taken for sequencing was CD4+ T cells from PBMCs. The V call is TRBV6-5, the J call TRBJ2-5, with 8 bases fitting TRBD1. The sequence derives from a human donor in good health. This chain's CDR3 is CASSYSVTGGLETQYF. The CDR3 region has the DNA TGTGCCAGCAGTTACTCGGTCACAGGGGGACTAGAGACCCAGTACTTC.